The rows below give T cell receptor beta chains drawn from one sample of a study of T-cell reconstitution after alpha-beta-depleted transplantation in children. TCRdb re-derived calls from the PCR reads in MiXCR, one entry per CDR3 protein. The sample contains 200,000 to 250,000 distinct CDR3 sequences, 6.6% of which appear only once. Sample: PBMCs, taken before TCRalphabeta/CD19-depleted stem cell transplant. These TCRs come from a boy under 10 years old with acute lymphoblastic leukemia, due to receive a stem cell transplant. Each CDR3 is given with its conserved first and last residue. The order of the fields is V gene, J gene, clone size, D gene, CDR3 DNA, CDR3 protein. A D gene is named only where the DNA matches it firmly. Some rows have no size entry. The others give once, few or many, or a class for an expanded clone.

v_call: TRBV29-1; j_call: TRBJ2-6; clone_size: many; d_call: NA; cdr3_nt: TGCAGCGTTGACGGAACTACCCCCTCTGGGGCCAACGTCCTGACTTTC; cdr3_aa: CSVDGTTPSGANVLTF
v_call: TRBV6-1; j_call: TRBJ2-6; clone_size: few; d_call: NA; cdr3_nt: TGTGCCAGCGATGGACTTTCTAACTCTGGGGCCAACGTCCTGACTTTC; cdr3_aa: CASDGLSNSGANVLTF
v_call: TRBV5-1; j_call: TRBJ2-1; clone_size: many; d_call: NA; cdr3_nt: TGCGCCAGCAGTCCCCTCAATGTAGACAATGAGCAGTTCTTC; cdr3_aa: CASSPLNVDNEQFF
v_call: TRBV5-6; j_call: TRBJ2-1; clone_size: NA; d_call: TRBD2; cdr3_nt: TGTGCCAGCAGCTTGTGGCTAGCGGGGGTCAATGAGCAGTTCTTC; cdr3_aa: CASSLWLAGVNEQFF
v_call: TRBV7-9; j_call: TRBJ2-1; clone_size: many; d_call: NA; cdr3_nt: TGTGCCAGCAGCTTACAAGACAATGAGCAGTTCTTC; cdr3_aa: CASSLQDNEQFF
v_call: TRBV7-9; j_call: TRBJ2-7; clone_size: NA; d_call: NA; cdr3_nt: TGTGCCAGCAGCTTGCCGACAGGTAGCACCTACGAGCAGTACTTC; cdr3_aa: CASSLPTGSTYEQYF
v_call: TRBV6-2/TRBV6-3; j_call: TRBJ2-2; clone_size: many; d_call: TRBD1; cdr3_nt: TGTGCCAGCAGTTTTCCGGGACAGGGCCTCCCCGGGGAGCTGTTTTTT; cdr3_aa: CASSFPGQGLPGELFF
v_call: TRBV7-2; j_call: TRBJ2-3; clone_size: NA; d_call: TRBD2; cdr3_nt: TGTGCCAGCAGCTTAACGGATATATTCGGGGGGGCCGCAGATACGCAGTATTTT; cdr3_aa: CASSLTDIFGGAADTQYF
v_call: TRBV12-3/TRBV12-4; j_call: TRBJ2-3; clone_size: many; d_call: NA; cdr3_nt: TGTGCCAGCAGTTTAGAAGGAGACACAGATACGCAGTATTTT; cdr3_aa: CASSLEGDTDTQYF
v_call: TRBV27; j_call: TRBJ2-7; clone_size: many; d_call: TRBD2; cdr3_nt: TGTGCCAGCATGTCCGGGACTAGCGGGACAAACGAGCAGTACTTC; cdr3_aa: CASMSGTSGTNEQYF
v_call: TRBV6-5; j_call: TRBJ1-1; clone_size: many; d_call: NA; cdr3_nt: TGTGCCAGCAGTTACTCGAGGAAGGCTTTCTTT; cdr3_aa: CASSYSRKAFF
v_call: TRBV5-5; j_call: TRBJ2-7; clone_size: few; d_call: NA; cdr3_nt: TGTGCCAGCAGCTTGCAGACAGCCCTCCCCTACGAGCAGTACTTC; cdr3_aa: CASSLQTALPYEQYF
v_call: TRBV21-1; j_call: TRBJ1-2; clone_size: many; d_call: NA; cdr3_nt: TGTGCCAGCAGGGGGCCTAGGGAAGACTATGGCTACACCTTC; cdr3_aa: CASRGPREDYGYTF
v_call: TRBV20-1; j_call: TRBJ2-1; clone_size: NA; d_call: NA; cdr3_nt: TGCAGTGCTAGAGGACAGGAATGGGAGTTCTTC; cdr3_aa: CSARGQEWEFF
v_call: TRBV27; j_call: TRBJ2-5; clone_size: NA; d_call: NA; cdr3_nt: TGTGCCAGCAGTTTACAGCGTTCTTTGGAGACCCAGTACTTC; cdr3_aa: CASSLQRSLETQYF
v_call: TRBV7-9; j_call: TRBJ2-7; clone_size: many; d_call: NA; cdr3_nt: TGTGCCAGCAGCGCAACAGGGAAGAGTGTGGACGAGCAGTACTTC; cdr3_aa: CASSATGKSVDEQYF
v_call: TRBV9; j_call: TRBJ2-7; clone_size: few; d_call: NA; cdr3_nt: TGTGCCAGCAGCGTAGGTAGCGGTACCTACGAGCAGTACTTC; cdr3_aa: CASSVGSGTYEQYF
v_call: TRBV20-1; j_call: TRBJ2-5; clone_size: many; d_call: NA; cdr3_nt: TGCAGTGCTAGATCCCTCCAAGAGACCCAGTACTTC; cdr3_aa: CSARSLQETQYF
v_call: TRBV7-2; j_call: TRBJ2-5; clone_size: many; d_call: NA; cdr3_nt: TGTGCCAGCAGCGCGGGGACCCAGTTCGAGACCCAGTACTTC; cdr3_aa: CASSAGTQFETQYF
v_call: TRBV6-1; j_call: TRBJ1-3; clone_size: NA; d_call: NA; cdr3_nt: TGTGCCAGCAGCCTGGACAGAAATGCACACACCATATATTTT; cdr3_aa: CASSLDRNAHTIYF
v_call: TRBV6-1; j_call: TRBJ1-5; clone_size: many; d_call: NA; cdr3_nt: TGTGCCAGCAGTGGTCAGGGACTCAATCAGCCCCAGCATTTT; cdr3_aa: CASSGQGLNQPQHF
v_call: TRBV20-1; j_call: TRBJ1-2; clone_size: NA; d_call: NA; cdr3_nt: TGCAGTGCTAGAGATCCCTATGGCTACACCTTC; cdr3_aa: CSARDPYGYTF
v_call: TRBV5-1; j_call: TRBJ2-3; clone_size: many; d_call: NA; cdr3_nt: TGCGCCAGCATCGAGGGGGGGACCACTAGCACAGATACGCAGTATTTT; cdr3_aa: CASIEGGTTSTDTQYF
v_call: TRBV7-2; j_call: TRBJ2-1; clone_size: many; d_call: TRBD2; cdr3_nt: TGTGCCAGCAGCTTGAACGGGAGGGCCCACAATGAGCAGTTCTTC; cdr3_aa: CASSLNGRAHNEQFF
v_call: TRBV13; j_call: TRBJ2-7; clone_size: few; d_call: NA; cdr3_nt: TGTGCCAGCAGCCATTGGACAGACACCTACGAGCAGTACTTC; cdr3_aa: CASSHWTDTYEQYF
v_call: TRBV28; j_call: TRBJ2-2; clone_size: NA; d_call: TRBD1; cdr3_nt: TGTGCCAGCAGACAGGGGACCGGGGAGCTGTTTTTT; cdr3_aa: CASRQGTGELFF
v_call: TRBV6-1; j_call: TRBJ2-3; clone_size: NA; d_call: NA; cdr3_nt: TGTGCCACCCGGGACGATCGGACAGATACGCAGTATTTT; cdr3_aa: CATRDDRTDTQYF
v_call: TRBV27; j_call: TRBJ2-5; clone_size: few; d_call: NA; cdr3_nt: TGTGCCAGCGGTCACGGGGAGACCCAGTACTTC; cdr3_aa: CASGHGETQYF
v_call: TRBV27; j_call: TRBJ1-5; clone_size: many; d_call: NA; cdr3_nt: TGTGCCAGCAGTTCGACCAGAATAGCCCGCAGCAATCAGCCCCAGCATTTT; cdr3_aa: CASSSTRIARSNQPQHF
v_call: TRBV7-2; j_call: TRBJ2-6; clone_size: few; d_call: TRBD1; cdr3_nt: TGTGCCAGCAGCTCTCAGGGGGCGTCGTCCGGGGCCAACGTCCTGACTTTC; cdr3_aa: CASSSQGASSGANVLTF